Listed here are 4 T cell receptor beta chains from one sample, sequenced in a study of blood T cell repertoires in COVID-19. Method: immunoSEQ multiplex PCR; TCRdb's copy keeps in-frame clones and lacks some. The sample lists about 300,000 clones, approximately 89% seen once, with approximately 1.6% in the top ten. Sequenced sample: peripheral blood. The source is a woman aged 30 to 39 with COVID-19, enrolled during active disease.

Written as DNA, the CDR3 is TGTGCCAGCCAAGACATTACCACAGATACGCAGTATTTT. It yields the protein CASQDITTDTQYF. The chain couples TRBV5-4 to TRBJ2-3; D gene ambiguous. Trimming took off 7 bases at V and 2 bases at J, with 11 bases between the two ends. The V gene's germline CDR1 is SGHNT and CDR2 YYREEE (reference sequence). This CDR3 has 13 residues.

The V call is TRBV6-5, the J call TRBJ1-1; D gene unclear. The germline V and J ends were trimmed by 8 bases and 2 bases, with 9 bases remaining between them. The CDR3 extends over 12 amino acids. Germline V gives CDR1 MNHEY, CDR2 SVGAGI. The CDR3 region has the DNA TGTGCCAGCTCGCGACATAACACTGAAGCTTTCTTT. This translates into CASSRHNTEAFF.

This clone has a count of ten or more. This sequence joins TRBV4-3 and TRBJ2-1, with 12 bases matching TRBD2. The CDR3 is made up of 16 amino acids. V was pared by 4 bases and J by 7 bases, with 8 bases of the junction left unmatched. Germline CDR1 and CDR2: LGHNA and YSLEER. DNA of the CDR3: TGCGCCAGCAGCCGTTCTGAAACTAGCGGGGGGAATGAGCAGTTCTTC. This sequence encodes CASSRSETSGGNEQFF.

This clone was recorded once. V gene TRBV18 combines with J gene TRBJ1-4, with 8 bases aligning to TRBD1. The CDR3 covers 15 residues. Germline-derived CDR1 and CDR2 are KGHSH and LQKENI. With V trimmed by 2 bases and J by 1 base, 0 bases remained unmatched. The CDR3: CASSPDRGTNEKLFF. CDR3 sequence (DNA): TGTGCCAGCTCACCAGACAGGGGAACTAATGAAAAACTGTTTTTT.